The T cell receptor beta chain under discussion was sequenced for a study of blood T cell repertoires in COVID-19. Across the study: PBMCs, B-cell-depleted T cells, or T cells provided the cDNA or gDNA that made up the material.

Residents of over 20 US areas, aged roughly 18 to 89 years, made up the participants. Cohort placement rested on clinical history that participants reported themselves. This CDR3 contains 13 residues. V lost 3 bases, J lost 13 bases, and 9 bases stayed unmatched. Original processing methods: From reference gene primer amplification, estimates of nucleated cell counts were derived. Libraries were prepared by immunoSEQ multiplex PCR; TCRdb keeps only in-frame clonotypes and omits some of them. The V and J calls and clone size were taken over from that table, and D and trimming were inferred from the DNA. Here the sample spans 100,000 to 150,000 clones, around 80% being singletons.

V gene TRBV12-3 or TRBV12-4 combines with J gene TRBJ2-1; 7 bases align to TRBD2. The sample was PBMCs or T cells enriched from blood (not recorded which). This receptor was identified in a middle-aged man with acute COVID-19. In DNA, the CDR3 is TGTGCCAGCAGTTTTCGGAAAAGGGAGGGACAGTTCTTC. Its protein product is CASSFRKREGQFF.